This TCR beta chain was captured in a study of OX40 agonist ivuxolimab in advanced cancers. About the full investigation: Ivuxolimab was a fully human IgG2 agonistic monoclonal antibody targeting the costimulatory receptor OX40 (CD134). Patients were allowed to have had prior anti-PD-1, anti-PD-L1 or anti-CTLA-4 therapy, and 40% of the dose-escalation patients had been treated with checkpoint inhibitors. In the dose-escalation cohort, 82.7% of patients were male, and the mean age was around 60 years, with a range of about 20 to 79. Partial responses occurred in three dose-escalation patients, of whom one had hepatocellular carcinoma and two had cutaneous melanoma. Among the 50 to 55 dose-escalation patients, some 20 had hepatocellular carcinoma, approximately 15 melanoma, 9 renal cell carcinoma and 9 head and neck cancer. Intravenous ivuxolimab was administered to patients every 2 weeks at six dose levels: 0.01, 0.1, 0.3, 1.5, 3 and 10 mg/kg. The paper reports the monotherapy dose-escalation portion (N of about 50 patients) of the phase I ivuxolimab trial. The purpose of peripheral TCRbeta sequencing was to test whether ivuxolimab changed TCR sequence diversity and led to clonal T-cell expansion.

The trial excluded patients who had a history of autoimmune disease or who were on systemic immunosuppression. Peripheral blood for TCR sequencing was collected from all dose cohorts at baseline, on cycle 4 day 1, and on cycle 7 day 1. Samples came from an open-label, multicenter, first-in-human phase I dose-escalation trial of ivuxolimab. Adults with locally advanced or metastatic head and neck squamous cell, hepatocellular, melanoma or renal cell carcinoma were enrolled in the trial. CD4+ and CD8+ T cells were sorted separately from peripheral blood before TCR sequencing. Findings and caveats that apply to the study as a whole: In the 0.1-3.0 mg/kg groups, partial responders had among the lowest normalized peripheral clonal expansion, particularly in CD8+ T cells. At doses from 0.1 to 3.0 mg/kg, clonal expansion was seen in both CD4+ and CD8+ blood T cells between baseline and week 6. Low levels of normalized T-cell clonal expansion were also seen in some patients who did not respond. Antigen specificity was not determined for the clonally expanded peripheral T cells. On average, CD8+ T cells showed more expanded clones than CD4+ T cells after ivuxolimab.

From the cysteine through the phenylalanine, the CDR3 covers 13 amino acids. Only the CDR3 region is kept as DNA, spanning 39 bases read in frame from base 1. V has 6 bases trimmed and J has 1 base trimmed; junction bases matching no gene number 5. CDR1 and CDR2 (SQVTM, ANQGSEA) derive from the germline V gene. Details on this clone: Its binding antigen is unknown. No base quality information exists; no much larger clone differs at one position.

For sequencing of the TCRbeta CDR3 region, genomic DNA was extracted from the sorted cells. TCRbeta CDR3 regions were sequenced using the immunoSEQ Assay. Sourced from immuneACCESS, this table was stored by TCRdb with only in-frame sequences that have V and J called. A share of the clones is absent; for the studies checked, an unresolved V gene accounts for under half, and the remainder has no known explanation. The sample contains about 77,000 clones, about 85% of them found a single time. 3.5% to 6% of the sample belongs to the ten largest clones. The V and J segments used are TRBV29-1 and TRBJ2-7; the central 8 bases match TRBD2. The sample here was CD4+ or CD8+ T cells sorted from blood, taken in a trial of the OX40 agonist ivuxolimab. The TCR originated in an adult with an advanced solid tumor such as melanoma, head and neck, liver or kidney cancer. At the DNA level, the sequence is TGCAGCGTCGGACGGGGGGGGTCCTACGAGCAGTACTTC. It translates to CSVGRGGSYEQYF.